This is a list of T cell receptor beta chains from one sample in a study of blood T cells in healthy people across ages. One entry per CDR3 protein, called by TCRdb with MiXCR from the 5' RACE reads. The sample includes fewer than 2,000,000 distinct CDR3 sequences, approximately 32% seen only once; the top ten take roughly 12%. The sequencing input was blood. These receptors all come from a woman aged 25 to 45 in good health. Each CDR3 is given with its conserved first and last residue. A D gene is named only where the DNA matches it firmly. Where a row states a size, it is once, few, many or the class of an expanded clone; other rows omit it.

clone size: few
D gene: NA
J gene: TRBJ2-2
V gene: TRBV3-1
CDR3 DNA: TGTGCCAGCAGCCATTCGATACAGTCCACCGGGGAGCTGTTTTTT
CDR3 protein: CASSHSIQSTGELFF

clone size: many
D gene: TRBD1
J gene: TRBJ2-1
V gene: TRBV20-1
CDR3 DNA: TGCAGTGCTCCCCGGACAGGGAGAGGATGGAATGAGCAGTTCTTC
CDR3 protein: CSAPRTGRGWNEQFF

clone size: few
D gene: NA
J gene: TRBJ2-7
V gene: TRBV4-1
CDR3 DNA: TGCGCCAGCAGCCAGGGGTACAATGAGCAGTACTTC
CDR3 protein: CASSQGYNEQYF

clone size: NA
D gene: NA
J gene: TRBJ2-3
V gene: TRBV20-1
CDR3 DNA: TGCAGTGTTGGGGGCGGGGAGGGGTATACGCAGTATTTT
CDR3 protein: CSVGGGEGYTQYF

clone size: few
D gene: NA
J gene: TRBJ2-7
V gene: TRBV29-1
CDR3 DNA: TGCAGCGTTGAGATTGAGTATGGTTTGCCCTACGAGCAGTACTTC
CDR3 protein: CSVEIEYGLPYEQYF

clone size: few
D gene: TRBD2
J gene: TRBJ2-5
V gene: TRBV7-3
CDR3 DNA: TGTGCCAGCAGCTCCATTAGCGGGACAGAGACCCAGTACTTC
CDR3 protein: CASSSISGTETQYF

clone size: NA
D gene: TRBD1
J gene: TRBJ1-1
V gene: TRBV5-1
CDR3 DNA: TGCGCCAGCAGCAACAGGGGTTTGAACACTGAAGCTTTCTTT
CDR3 protein: CASSNRGLNTEAFF

clone size: few
D gene: NA
J gene: TRBJ2-3
V gene: TRBV7-6
CDR3 DNA: TGTGCCAGCAGCTTAATCTTGGGCACAGATACGCAGTATTTT
CDR3 protein: CASSLILGTDTQYF

clone size: NA
D gene: TRBD2
J gene: TRBJ2-3
V gene: TRBV5-1
CDR3 DNA: TGCGCCAGCACCTTAGCGGGAGCCCTAGATACGCAGTATTTT
CDR3 protein: CASTLAGALDTQYF

clone size: NA
D gene: TRBD2
J gene: TRBJ2-2
V gene: TRBV20-1
CDR3 DNA: TGCAGTGCTAGAGGACTAGCGGGTTGGACCGGGGAGCTGTTTTTT
CDR3 protein: CSARGLAGWTGELFF

clone size: NA
D gene: NA
J gene: TRBJ1-5
V gene: TRBV20-1
CDR3 DNA: TGCAGTGCCCGACGGACCCTTAGCAATCAGCCCCAGCATTTT
CDR3 protein: CSARRTLSNQPQHF

clone size: few
D gene: TRBD1
J gene: TRBJ2-5
V gene: TRBV4-2
CDR3 DNA: TGTGCCAGCAGCCAAGCCGACAGGGTGGTGCAGACCCAGTACTTC
CDR3 protein: CASSQADRVVQTQYF

clone size: NA
D gene: NA
J gene: TRBJ2-3
V gene: TRBV20-1
CDR3 DNA: TGCAGTGCTAGAAACGACAGATCGGACACAGATACGCAGTATTTT
CDR3 protein: CSARNDRSDTDTQYF

clone size: NA
D gene: TRBD2
J gene: TRBJ2-5
V gene: TRBV20-1
CDR3 DNA: TGCAGTGCTACTCCTCGACTAGCGGGCCGCCAAGAGACCCAGTACTTC
CDR3 protein: CSATPRLAGRQETQYF

clone size: NA
D gene: TRBD2
J gene: TRBJ2-7
V gene: TRBV4-1
CDR3 DNA: TGCGCCAGCAGCCGGAAGCTAGCGGGACTCTACGAGCAGTACTTC
CDR3 protein: CASSRKLAGLYEQYF

clone size: many
D gene: NA
J gene: TRBJ2-1
V gene: TRBV30
CDR3 DNA: TGTGCCTGGAGCGGAACAGAGCAGTTCTTC
CDR3 protein: CAWSGTEQFF

clone size: NA
D gene: NA
J gene: TRBJ1-4
V gene: TRBV7-8
CDR3 DNA: TGTGCCAGCAGCTCGCAGGGGACACGTGAAAAACTGTTTTTT
CDR3 protein: CASSSQGTREKLFF